These 10 T cell receptor beta chains were sequenced from one sample in a study of T-cell reconstitution after alpha-beta-depleted transplantation in children. Preparation of the TCRbeta library was carried out with unique molecular identifiers. Via MiXCR, TCRdb re-called the PCR reads, giving one row per CDR3 protein. The table includes 490,000 or so distinct CDR3 sequences, 10% to 13% detected once. The material was PBMCs, obtained before TCRalphabeta/CD19-depleted stem cell transplant. These receptors all stem from a child under 10 years old with inherited bone marrow failure, due to receive a stem cell transplant.

This clonotype has a count of ten or more. The rearrangement links TRBV9 to TRBJ2-3; weak D call: TRBD2 (5 bases). CDR1 SGDLS and CDR2 YYNGEE come from the germline V gene. The CDR3 extends over 17 amino acids. V was trimmed by 3 bases and J by 1 base, leaving 18 bases between them. The CDR3 protein is CASSGGPTRRGTDTQYF. The CDR3 region has the DNA TGTGCCAGCAGCGGAGGGCCAACCCGGCGCGGCACAGATACGCAGTATTTT. Combining the CDR3 with reference TRBV9 and TRBJ2-3 gives the whole variable domain DSGVTQTPKHLITATGQRVTLRCSPRSGDLSVYWYQQSLDQGLQFLIQYYNGEERAKGNILERFSAQQFPDLHSELNLSSLELGDSALYFCASSGGPTRRGTDTQYFGPGTRLTVL.

This clonotype was recorded many times. The CDR3 here is CASTGQGSWEQYF. The DNA for the CDR3 is TGTGCCAGCACCGGACAGGGGTCCTGGGAGCAGTACTTC. The chain combines TRBV12-3 or TRBV12-4 with TRBJ2-7, with 9 bases identical to TRBD1. Trimming cost V 7 bases and J 7 bases; bases outside gene matches: 8. The CDR3 is 13 residues long.

The chain carries TRBV7-2 and TRBJ2-7; tentatively, D is TRBD2 (5 bases). Trimming took off 0 bases at V and 4 bases at J, with 7 bases between the two ends. The CDR3 is made up of 13 amino acids. CDR1 SGHTA and CDR2 FQGNSA come from the germline V gene. CDR3 region: CASSLARVYEQYF. The CDR3 bases are TGTGCCAGCAGCTTAGCGCGGGTTTACGAGCAGTACTTC.

The chain joins TRBV18 to TRBJ2-7; D not resolved. From germline, CDR1 is KGHSH and CDR2 LQKENI. The CDR3 length is 17 residues. The V end lost 1 base, the J end lost 1 base, and 17 bases lay between the germline ends. The CDR3 DNA sequence: TGTGCCAGCTCACCACGAGCCCCTATAAGGTCTTCCTACGAGCAGTACTTC. Its translation: CASSPRAPIRSSYEQYF.

This clonotype was detected many times. The chain links TRBV20-1 to TRBJ2-1, with TRBD2 matching over 9 bases. J lost 4 bases, V lost 7 bases, and 5 bases had no gene match. CDR1 is DFQATT and CDR2 is SNEGSKA in the germline V gene (reference sequence). The CDR3 length is 13 residues. CDR3 in amino acids: CSGGSGRYNEQFF. The CDR3 DNA follows: TGCAGTGGAGGTAGCGGGAGATACAATGAGCAGTTCTTC.

This clonotype came up a few times. The V and J genes are TRBV14 and TRBJ2-1; D is unclear. Trimming shortened V by 1 base and J by 6 bases, and 10 bases separated the two germline ends. Germline V gene data show CDR1 as SGHDN and CDR2 as FVKESK. This CDR3 comprises 14 residues. In DNA, the CDR3 is TGTGCCAGCAGCCAAGTACGGTATTCCAATGAGCAGTTCTTC. Translating it yields CASSQVRYSNEQFF.

This clonotype has a count of ten or more. V gene TRBV12-5 combines with J gene TRBJ2-2, with D possibly TRBD2 on 6 matching bases. The V end was cut by 3 bases, the J end by 0 bases, with 20 bases between. Germline loops: CDR1 LGHNT, CDR2 FRNRAP. CDR3 size: 19 residues. DNA of the CDR3: TGTGCTAGTGGTTTCATGGCGAGGGGACTGTTCGCGAACACCGGGGAGCTGTTTTTT. Translation gives CASGFMARGLFANTGELFF.

In this sample, this clonotype turned up many times. This chain links TRBV20-1 with TRBJ2-7, with D perhaps matching TRBD1 (7 bases). The CDR3 totals 12 residues. Germline V CDR1 and CDR2: DFQATT, SNEGSKA (reference sequence). CDR3 amino acids: CSAGQFSYEQYF. The CDR3 DNA reads as TGCAGCGCGGGACAGTTCTCCTACGAGCAGTACTTC.

In its sample, this clonotype was seen many times. V is TRBV6-2 or TRBV6-3 and J is TRBJ2-1, with TRBD2 matching 9 bases. CDR1 MNHEY and CDR2 SVGEGT come from the germline V gene. J gave up 5 bases and V 6 bases, and 8 bases lay outside the gene matches. The CDR3 runs 15 residues. DNA for the CDR3: TGTGCCAGCAGCGATACTAGCGGGCCAAACAATGAGCAGTTCTTC. It is translated as CASSDTSGPNNEQFF.

In this sample, this clonotype turned up a few times. The gene calls are TRBV10-2 and TRBJ2-3; 7 bases are shared with TRBD2. V was pared by 2 bases and J by 4 bases, with 9 bases of the junction left unmatched. Germline assignment: CDR1 WSHSY and CDR2 SAAADI. The CDR3 is made up of 16 amino acids. CDR3 DNA: TGCGCCAGCAGTGAGAAGGTTAGCGCGGGGGCAGATACGCAGTATTTT. Its translation is CASSEKVSAGADTQYF.